The clone carrying this T cell receptor (beta chain) showed up just a few times. These data come from a study of regulatory T cells in long-lasting Graves disease. Sequencing libraries for TCR beta were prepared with iRepertoire HTBI primers and Arm-PCR of CDR3 regions. TCRdb re-called the multiplex PCR reads with MiXCR, one entry per CDR3 protein. Here the sample spans over 500,000 distinct CDR3 sequences, 16% being singletons. J gave up 5 bases and V 1 base, and 3 bases lay outside the gene matches. Germline V gene lookup returns CDR1 KGHDR and CDR2 SFDVKD. The CDR3 runs 15 residues. Time point described: newly diagnosed GD, antithyroid drugs for less than 3 months. Scientists built the TCR library using RNA that was extracted from PBMCs. These data were likewise used in another study, on T cells in Graves' hyperthyroidism and ophthalmopathy. That work states: Exclusion of patients followed from uncontrolled infection, other autoimmune disease, pregnancy or lactation.

The sequencing used peripheral blood mononuclear cells (PBMCs), collected at new diagnosis, from a patient treated with antithyroid drugs. The receptor's source is a man aged 18 to 30 with Graves disease. The chain links TRBV24-1 to TRBJ2-3; TRBD2 agrees at 9 bases. CDR3 in amino acids: CATSDFRGRGDTQYF. DNA of the CDR3: TGTGCCACCAGTGATTTTCGCGGGAGGGGAGATACGCAGTATTTT.